Listed below are T cell receptor beta chains from one sample, sequenced in a study of cytomegalovirus exposure and HLA in healthy donors. Produced via immunoSEQ multiplex PCR; TCRdb's table is partial and in-frame only. The sample carries about 210,000 clones, 82% recorded once. The specimen sequenced was PBMCs. These receptors were taken from a man aged 35 to 55 in good health and CMV-seropositive. Both conserved end residues are part of each CDR3. D genes are given only for firm matches. Size is omitted from some rows. Given values are once, few, many or a class for expanded clones.

j_call d_call v_call clone_size cdr3_aa cdr3_nt
TRBJ1-2 . TRBV4-1 . CASSQGGNYGYTF TGCGCCAGCAGCCAAGGAGGGAACTATGGCTACACCTTC
TRBJ2-1 TRBD2 TRBV7-8 . CASSLRESGWYNEQFF TGTGCCAGCAGCTTGCGGGAGTCCGGGTGGTACAATGAGCAGTTCTTC
TRBJ2-1 . TRBV7-9 . CASSLVAGIHEQFF TGTGCCAGCAGCTTAGTCGCGGGTATCCATGAGCAGTTCTTC
TRBJ2-3 TRBD2 TRBV7-3 . CASSLGGSADTQYF TGTGCCAGCAGCTTAGGCGGGAGTGCAGATACGCAGTATTTT
TRBJ1-2 . TRBV14 . CASSQGGYGYTF TGTGCCAGCAGCCAAGGAGGCTATGGCTACACCTTC
TRBJ2-2 TRBD1 TRBV27 few CASSGTVYTGELFF TGTGCCAGCAGTGGGACAGTTTACACCGGGGAGCTGTTTTTT
TRBJ1-5 TRBD1 TRBV5-5 few CASSTRQGSNQPQHF TGTGCCAGCAGCACTCGACAGGGTAGCAATCAGCCCCAGCATTTT
TRBJ1-1 TRBD1 TRBV25-1 . CASSERWTGGSAFF TGTGCCAGCAGTGAAAGATGGACAGGGGGCTCAGCTTTCTTT
TRBJ1-1 TRBD1 TRBV7-9 . CASSPGQLIPEAFF TGTGCCAGCAGCCCGGGACAGCTGATCCCTGAAGCTTTCTTT
TRBJ1-4 TRBD1 TRBV29-1 . CSVEEGQGNEKLFF TGCAGCGTTGAAGAGGGACAGGGTAATGAAAAACTGTTTTTT
TRBJ2-3 TRBD2 TRBV27 . CASSFALREGLKDTDTQYF TGTGCCAGCAGTTTCGCTTTGCGGGAGGGCCTAAAGGACACAGATACGCAGTACTTT
TRBJ1-2 TRBD1 TRBV15 . CATSRSLDRTGHGYTF TGTGCCACCAGCAGATCATTGGACAGGACCGGCCATGGCTACACCTTC
TRBJ1-5 TRBD1 TRBV5-1 few CASSLDVWGQGAPSNQPQHF TGCGCCAGCAGCTTGGATGTCTGGGGACAGGGGGCCCCCAGCAATCAGCCCCAGCATTTT
TRBJ2-1 TRBD1 TRBV6-4 few CASSGGDSPPDEQFF TGTGCCAGCAGTGGTGGGGACAGTCCGCCCGATGAGCAGTTCTTC
TRBJ2-3 . TRBV6-1 once CASSFEGTDTQYF TGTGCCAGCAGTTTTGAGGGCACAGATACGCAGTATTTT
TRBJ2-7 . TRBV7-9 . CASSLELAGVEQYF TGTGCCAGCAGCTTAGAACTAGCCGGGGTCGAGCAGTACTTC
TRBJ1-3 . TRBV21-1 . CASSKSAGPSGNTIYF TGTGCCAGCAGCAAGAGTGCAGGGCCTTCTGGAAACACCATATATTTT
TRBJ2-3 TRBD2 TRBV4-1 . CASSRGSGRAGQRTDTQYF TGCGCCAGCAGTCGGGGTAGCGGGAGGGCCGGCCAGCGCACAGATACGCAGTATTTT
TRBJ2-2 TRBD1 TRBV5-1 once CASSLLGQGVAGELFF TGCGCCAGCAGCTTGTTGGGACAGGGCGTAGCCGGGGAGCTGTTTTTT
TRBJ1-1 . TRBV7-8 once CASSLARYANTEAFF TGTGCCAGCAGCTTAGCGCGTTATGCCAACACTGAAGCTTTCTTT
TRBJ1-5 TRBD1 TRBV6-6 . CASSHSGQGADQPQHF TGTGCCAGCAGTCACTCGGGACAGGGGGCTGATCAGCCCCAGCATTTT
TRBJ1-1 . TRBV6-5 . CASSSTVREGDTEAFF TGTGCCAGCAGTTCCACCGTGAGGGAGGGTGACACTGAAGCTTTCTTT
TRBJ1-3 . TRBV30 . CAWSAGQTGLYF TGTGCCTGGAGTGCGGGCCAAACAGGGTTGTATTTT
TRBJ1-5 . TRBV15 . CATTADSNQPQHF TGTGCCACCACCGCAGATAGCAATCAGCCCCAGCATTTT
TRBJ1-5 TRBD1 TRBV27 . CASSLLGGQNNQPQHF TGTGCCAGCAGTTTATTGGGGGGACAGAACAATCAGCCCCAGCATTTT